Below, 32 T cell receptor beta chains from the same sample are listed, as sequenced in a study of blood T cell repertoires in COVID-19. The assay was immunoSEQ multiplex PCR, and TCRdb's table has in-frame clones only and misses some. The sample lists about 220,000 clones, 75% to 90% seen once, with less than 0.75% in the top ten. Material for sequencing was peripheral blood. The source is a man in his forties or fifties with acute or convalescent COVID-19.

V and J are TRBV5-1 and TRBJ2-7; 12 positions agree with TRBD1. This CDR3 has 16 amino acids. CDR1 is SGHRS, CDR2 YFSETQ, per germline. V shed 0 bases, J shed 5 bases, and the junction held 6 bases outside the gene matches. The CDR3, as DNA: TGCGCCAGCAGCTTGGTTCCAGGGACAGGGGGCGACGAGCAGTACTTC. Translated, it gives CASSLVPGTGGDEQYF.

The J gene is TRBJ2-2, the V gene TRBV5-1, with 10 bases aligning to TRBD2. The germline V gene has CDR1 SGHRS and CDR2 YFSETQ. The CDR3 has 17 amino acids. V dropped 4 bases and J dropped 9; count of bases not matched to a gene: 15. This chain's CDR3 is CASSLDPSGSKKRELFF. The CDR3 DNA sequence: TGCGCCAGCAGCCTCGATCCTAGCGGGAGTAAGAAAAGGGAGCTGTTTTTT.

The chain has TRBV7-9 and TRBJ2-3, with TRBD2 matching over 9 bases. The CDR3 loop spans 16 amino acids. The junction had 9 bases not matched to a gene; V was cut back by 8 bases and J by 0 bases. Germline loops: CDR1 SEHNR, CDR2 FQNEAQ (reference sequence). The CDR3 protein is CASSFASGVSTDTQYF. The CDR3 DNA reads TGTGCCAGCTCCTTCGCTAGCGGGGTTAGCACAGATACGCAGTATTTT.

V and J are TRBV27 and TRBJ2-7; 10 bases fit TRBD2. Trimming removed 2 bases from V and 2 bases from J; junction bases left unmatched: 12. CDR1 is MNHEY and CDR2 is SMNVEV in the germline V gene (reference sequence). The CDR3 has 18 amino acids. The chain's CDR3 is CASSLKLAGLSPTYEQYF. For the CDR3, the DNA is TGTGCCAGCAGTTTAAAACTAGCGGGGCTATCCCCCACCTACGAGCAGTACTTC.

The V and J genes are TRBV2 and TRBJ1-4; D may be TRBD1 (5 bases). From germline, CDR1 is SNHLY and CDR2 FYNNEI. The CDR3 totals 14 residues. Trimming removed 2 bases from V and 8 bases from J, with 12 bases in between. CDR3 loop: CASSEMQGGEKLFF. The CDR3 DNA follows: TGTGCCAGCAGTGAAATGCAGGGAGGGGAAAAACTGTTTTTT. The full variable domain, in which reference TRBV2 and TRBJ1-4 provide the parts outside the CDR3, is EPEVTQTPSHQVTQMGQEVILRCVPISNHLYFYWYRQILGQKVEFLVSFYNNEISEKSEIFDDQFSVERPDGSNFTLKIRSTKLEDSAMYFCASSEMQGGEKLFFGSGTQLSVL.

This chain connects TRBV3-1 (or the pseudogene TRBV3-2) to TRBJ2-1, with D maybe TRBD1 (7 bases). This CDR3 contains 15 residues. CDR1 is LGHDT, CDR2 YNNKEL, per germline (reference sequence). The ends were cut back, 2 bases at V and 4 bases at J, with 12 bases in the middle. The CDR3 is CASSQQGGSYNEQFF. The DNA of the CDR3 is TGTGCCAGCAGCCAACAGGGGGGAAGTTACAATGAGCAGTTCTTC.

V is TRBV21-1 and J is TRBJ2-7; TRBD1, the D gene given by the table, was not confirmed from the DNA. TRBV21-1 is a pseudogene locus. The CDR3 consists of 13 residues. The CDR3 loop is CASSVRRGYEQYF. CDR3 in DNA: TGTGCCAGCAGTGTACGCAGGGGGTACGAGCAGTACTTC.

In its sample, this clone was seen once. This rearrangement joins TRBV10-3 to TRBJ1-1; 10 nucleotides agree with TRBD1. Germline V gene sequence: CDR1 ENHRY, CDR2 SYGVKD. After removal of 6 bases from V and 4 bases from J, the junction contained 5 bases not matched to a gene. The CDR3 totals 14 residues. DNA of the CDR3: TGTGCCATCAGAGCGGGACAGGGGCTCACTGAAGCTTTCTTT. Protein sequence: CAIRAGQGLTEAFF.

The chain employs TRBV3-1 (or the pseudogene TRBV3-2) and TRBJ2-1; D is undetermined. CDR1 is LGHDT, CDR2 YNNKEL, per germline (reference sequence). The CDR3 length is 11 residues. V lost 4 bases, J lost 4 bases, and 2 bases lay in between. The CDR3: CASSLYNEQFF. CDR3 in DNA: TGTGCCAGCAGCCTATACAATGAGCAGTTCTTC.

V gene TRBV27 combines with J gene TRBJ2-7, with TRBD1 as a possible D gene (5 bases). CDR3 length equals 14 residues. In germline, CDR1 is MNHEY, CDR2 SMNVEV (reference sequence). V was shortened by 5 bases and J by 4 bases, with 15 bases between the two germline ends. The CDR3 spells CASSPTNRQYEQYF. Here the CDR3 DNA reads TGTGCCAGCAGTCCAACTAACCGACAGTACGAGCAGTACTTC.

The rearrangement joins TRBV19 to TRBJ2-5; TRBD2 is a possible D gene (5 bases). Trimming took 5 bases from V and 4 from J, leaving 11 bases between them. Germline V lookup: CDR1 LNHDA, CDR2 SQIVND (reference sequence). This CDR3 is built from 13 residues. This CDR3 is CASSPRGGETQYF. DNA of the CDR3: TGTGCCAGTAGTCCCCGAGGAGGAGAGACCCAGTACTTC.

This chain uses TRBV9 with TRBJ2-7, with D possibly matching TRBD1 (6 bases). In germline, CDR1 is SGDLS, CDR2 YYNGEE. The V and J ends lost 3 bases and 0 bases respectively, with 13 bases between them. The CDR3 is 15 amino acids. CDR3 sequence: CASSGGQTTSYEQYF. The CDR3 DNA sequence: TGTGCCAGCAGCGGAGGACAGACTACCTCCTACGAGCAGTACTTC.

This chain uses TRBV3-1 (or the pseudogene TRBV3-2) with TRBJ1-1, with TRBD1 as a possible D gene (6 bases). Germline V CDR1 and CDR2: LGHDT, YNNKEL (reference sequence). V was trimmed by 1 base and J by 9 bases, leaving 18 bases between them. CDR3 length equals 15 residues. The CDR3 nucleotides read TGTGCCAGCAGCCAAGCTACACCTGGGACAACACAAGCTTTCTTT. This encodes CASSQATPGTTQAFF.

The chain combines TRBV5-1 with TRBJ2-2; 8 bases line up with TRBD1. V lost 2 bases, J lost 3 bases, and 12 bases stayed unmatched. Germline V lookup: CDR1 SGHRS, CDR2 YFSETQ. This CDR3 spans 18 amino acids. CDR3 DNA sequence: TGCGCCAGCAGCTTTATTGGGCAGGGGGCGGCGGACACCGGGGAGCTGTTTTTT. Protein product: CASSFIGQGAADTGELFF.

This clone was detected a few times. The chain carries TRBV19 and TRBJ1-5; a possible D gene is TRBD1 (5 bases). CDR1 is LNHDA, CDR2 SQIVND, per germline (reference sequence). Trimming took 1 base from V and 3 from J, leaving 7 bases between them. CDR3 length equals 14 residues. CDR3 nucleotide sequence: TGTGCCAGTAGTATAGCAGGGTTCAATCAGCCCCAGCATTTT. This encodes CASSIAGFNQPQHF.

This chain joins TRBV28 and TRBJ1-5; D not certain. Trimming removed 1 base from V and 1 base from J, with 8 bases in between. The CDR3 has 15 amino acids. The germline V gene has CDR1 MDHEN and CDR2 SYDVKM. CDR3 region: CASSLFARSNQPQHF. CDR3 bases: TGTGCCAGCAGTTTATTTGCCCGGAGCAATCAGCCCCAGCATTTT. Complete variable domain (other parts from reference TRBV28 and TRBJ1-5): DVKVTQSSRYLVKRTGEKVFLECVQDMDHENMFWYRQDPGLGLRLIYFSYDVKMKEKGDIPEGYSVSREKKERFSLILESASTNQTSMYLCASSLFARSNQPQHFGDGTRLSIL.

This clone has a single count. DNA of the CDR3: TGTGCCAGCAGCCTGTTTTCCTTTTCCTACAATGAGCAGTTCTTC. Translation gives CASSLFSFSYNEQFF. This chain connects TRBV7-8 to TRBJ2-1; no reliable D call. V was cut by 5 bases and J by 1 base, with 12 bases left in between. From germline, CDR1 is SGHVS and CDR2 FQNEAQ. This CDR3 comprises 15 residues.

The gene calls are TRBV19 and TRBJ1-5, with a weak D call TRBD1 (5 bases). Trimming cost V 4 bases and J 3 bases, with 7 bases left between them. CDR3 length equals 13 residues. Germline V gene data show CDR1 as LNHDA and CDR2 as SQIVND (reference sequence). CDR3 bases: TGTGCCAGTAGTAGCGGACACAATCAGCCCCAGCATTTT. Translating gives CASSSGHNQPQHF. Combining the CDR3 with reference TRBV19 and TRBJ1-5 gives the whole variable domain DGGITQSPKYLFRKEGQNVTLSCEQNLNHDAMYWYRQDPGQGLRLIYYSQIVNDFQKGDIAEGYSVSREKKESFPLTVTSAQKNPTAFYLCASSSGHNQPQHFGDGTRLSIL.

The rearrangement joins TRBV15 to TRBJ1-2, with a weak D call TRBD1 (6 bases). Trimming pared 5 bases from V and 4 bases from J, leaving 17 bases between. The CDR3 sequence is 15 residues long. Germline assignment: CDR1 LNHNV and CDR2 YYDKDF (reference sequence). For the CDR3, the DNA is TGTGCCACCAGCCCAGCCCCACAGGGACGCTATGGCTACACCTTC. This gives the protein CATSPAPQGRYGYTF. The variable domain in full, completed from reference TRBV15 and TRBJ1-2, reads DAMVIQNPRYQVTQFGKPVTLSCSQTLNHNVMYWYQQKSSQAPKLLFHYYDKDFNNEADTPDNFQSRRPNTSFCFLDIRSPGLGDTAMYLCATSPAPQGRYGYTFGSGTRLTVV.

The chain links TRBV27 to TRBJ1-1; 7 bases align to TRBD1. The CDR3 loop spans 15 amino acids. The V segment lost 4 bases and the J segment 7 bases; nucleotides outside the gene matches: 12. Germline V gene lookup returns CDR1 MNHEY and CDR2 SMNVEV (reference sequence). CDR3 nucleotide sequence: TGTGCCAGCAGTTCAAACACCGGGACAGCTATTGAAGCTTTCTTT. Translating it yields CASSSNTGTAIEAFF.

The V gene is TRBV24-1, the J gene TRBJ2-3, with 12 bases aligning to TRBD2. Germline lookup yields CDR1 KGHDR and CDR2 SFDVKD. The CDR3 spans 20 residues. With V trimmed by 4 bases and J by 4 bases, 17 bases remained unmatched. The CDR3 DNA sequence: TGTGCCACCAGTGACCCCCTTTCCCGACTAGCGGGGGTAAGGGCAGATACGCAGTATTTT. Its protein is CATSDPLSRLAGVRADTQYF.

The CDR3 DNA reads TGTGCCAGCAGTTACTCAAACCAGGGAGGCTATGGCTACACCTTC. Residues: CASSYSNQGGYGYTF. The chain uses TRBV6-5 and TRBJ1-2, with D possibly matching TRBD1 (5 bases). The ends were cut back, 0 bases at V and 4 bases at J, with 12 bases in the middle. This CDR3 is 15 amino acids long. Germline V gene data show CDR1 as MNHEY and CDR2 as SVGAGI.

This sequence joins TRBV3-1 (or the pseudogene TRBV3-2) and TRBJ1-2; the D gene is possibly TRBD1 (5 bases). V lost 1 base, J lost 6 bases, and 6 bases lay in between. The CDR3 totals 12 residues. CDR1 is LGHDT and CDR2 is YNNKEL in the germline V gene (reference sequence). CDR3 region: CASSQGGNGYTF. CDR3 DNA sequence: TGTGCCAGCAGCCAAGGGGGCAATGGCTACACCTTC.

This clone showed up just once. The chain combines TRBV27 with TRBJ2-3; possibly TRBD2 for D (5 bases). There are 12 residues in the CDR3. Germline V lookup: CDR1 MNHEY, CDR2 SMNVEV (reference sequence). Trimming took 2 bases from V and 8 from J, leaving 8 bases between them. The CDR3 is CASSLVEGTQYF. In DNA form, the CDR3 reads TGTGCCAGCAGTTTAGTCGAGGGTACGCAGTATTTT.

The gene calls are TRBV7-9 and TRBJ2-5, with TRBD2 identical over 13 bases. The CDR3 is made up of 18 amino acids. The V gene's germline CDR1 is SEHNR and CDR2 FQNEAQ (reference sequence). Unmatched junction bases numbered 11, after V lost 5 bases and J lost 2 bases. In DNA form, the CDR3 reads TGTGCCAGCAGCCCGATATGGGGACTAGCGGGGTTACAAGAGACCCAGTACTTC. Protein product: CASSPIWGLAGLQETQYF.

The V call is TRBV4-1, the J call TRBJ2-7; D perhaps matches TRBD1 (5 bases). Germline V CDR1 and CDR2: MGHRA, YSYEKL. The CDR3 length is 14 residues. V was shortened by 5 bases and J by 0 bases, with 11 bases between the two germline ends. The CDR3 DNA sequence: TGCGCCAGCAGCTCGGACATAAGCTCCTACGAGCAGTACTTC. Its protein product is CASSSDISSYEQYF.

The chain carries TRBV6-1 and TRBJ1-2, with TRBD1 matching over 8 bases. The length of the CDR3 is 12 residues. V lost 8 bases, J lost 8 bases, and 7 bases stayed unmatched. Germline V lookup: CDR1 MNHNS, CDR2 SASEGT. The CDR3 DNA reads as TGTGCCAGCGGCGGACAGGGTGGCGGCTACACCTTC. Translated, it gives CASGGQGGGYTF.

The CDR3 sequence is CASTELAGTRELFF. The DNA of the CDR3 is TGCGCCAGCACAGAACTAGCGGGAACGCGGGAGCTGTTTTTT. The chain is built from TRBV5-1 and TRBJ2-2, with 10 bases identical to TRBD2. The germline gives CDR1 SGHRS, CDR2 YFSETQ. V lost 6 bases, J lost 9 bases, and 8 bases stayed unmatched. The CDR3 length is 14 residues.

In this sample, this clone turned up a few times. The DNA for the CDR3 is TGCAGCGTTCGACTAGCGGGAGGCCTATTCTACGAGCAGTACTTC. Its translation is CSVRLAGGLFYEQYF. The J gene is TRBJ2-7, the V gene TRBV29-1, with 13 bases that match TRBD2. Trimming took 5 bases from V and 3 from J; bases not matched to a gene: 7. This CDR3 is built from 15 residues. Per the germline V gene, CDR1 is SQVTM and CDR2 is ANQGSEA.

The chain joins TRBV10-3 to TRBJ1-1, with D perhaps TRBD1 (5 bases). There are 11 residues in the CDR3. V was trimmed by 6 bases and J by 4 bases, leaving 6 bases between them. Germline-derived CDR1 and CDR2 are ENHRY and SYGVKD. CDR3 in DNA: TGTGCCATCAGGGGGGGCACTGAAGCTTTCTTT. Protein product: CAIRGGTEAFF.

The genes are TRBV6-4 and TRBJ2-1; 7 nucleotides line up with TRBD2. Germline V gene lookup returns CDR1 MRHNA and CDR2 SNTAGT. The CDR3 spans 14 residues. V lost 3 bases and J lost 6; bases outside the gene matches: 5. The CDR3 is CASSEGRDGNEQFF. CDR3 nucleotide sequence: TGTGCCAGCAGTGAGGGGAGGGACGGCAATGAGCAGTTCTTC.

The CDR3 region has the DNA TGTGCCAGCAGTGGCACCGGGACAGGGGCCTACGAGCAGTACTTC. It yields the protein CASSGTGTGAYEQYF. This chain uses TRBV27 with TRBJ2-7; TRBD1 aligns across 10 bases. The CDR3 is 15 residues long. Per germline, CDR1 MNHEY and CDR2 SMNVEV (reference sequence). V lost 5 bases to trimming and J lost 2 bases; unmatched junction nucleotides: 6.